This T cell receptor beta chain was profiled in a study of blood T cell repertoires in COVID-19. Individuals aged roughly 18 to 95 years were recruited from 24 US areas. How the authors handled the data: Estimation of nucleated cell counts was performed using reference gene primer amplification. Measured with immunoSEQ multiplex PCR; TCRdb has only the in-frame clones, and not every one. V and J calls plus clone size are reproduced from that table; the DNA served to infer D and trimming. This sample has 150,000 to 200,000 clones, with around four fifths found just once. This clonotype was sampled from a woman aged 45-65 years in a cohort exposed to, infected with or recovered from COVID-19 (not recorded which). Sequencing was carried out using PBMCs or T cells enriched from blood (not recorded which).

CDR3: CASRGALGTEAFF. CDR3 nucleotides: TGTGCCAGCAGGGGGGCACTGGGCACTGAAGCTTTCTTT. The V and J genes are TRBV6-5 and TRBJ1-1; D is possibly TRBD1 (6 bases). This CDR3 comprises 13 residues. Germline values: CDR1 MNHEY, CDR2 SVGAGI. Deletions cut 6 bases from V and 4 bases from J, with 12 bases between.